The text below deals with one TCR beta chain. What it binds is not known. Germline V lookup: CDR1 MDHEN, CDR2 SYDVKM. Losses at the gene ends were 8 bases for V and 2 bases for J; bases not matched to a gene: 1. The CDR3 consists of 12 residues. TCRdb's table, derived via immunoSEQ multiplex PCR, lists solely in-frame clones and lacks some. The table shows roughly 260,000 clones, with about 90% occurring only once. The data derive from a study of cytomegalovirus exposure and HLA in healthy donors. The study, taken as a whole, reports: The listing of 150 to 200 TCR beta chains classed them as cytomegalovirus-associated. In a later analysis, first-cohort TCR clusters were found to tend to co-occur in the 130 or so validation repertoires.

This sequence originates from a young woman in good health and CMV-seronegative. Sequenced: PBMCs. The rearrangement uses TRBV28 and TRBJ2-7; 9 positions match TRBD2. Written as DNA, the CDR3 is TGTGCCAGCGAGCGGGGGGCCTACGAGCAGTACTTC. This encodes CASERGAYEQYF.